Below, 14 T cell receptor beta chains from the same sample are listed, as sequenced in a study of cytomegalovirus exposure and HLA in healthy donors. PCR primers comprised 60 Vbeta and 13 Jbeta primers. Data came from immunoSEQ multiplex PCR; TCRdb stores just in-frame clones and leaves some out. The sample yields 150,000 to 250,000 clones, roughly 80% seen once. The sample taken for sequencing was PBMCs. The origin of the receptors is a woman between 50 and 59 years old in good health and CMV-seropositive.

This rearrangement joins TRBV5-6 to TRBJ2-1; D not resolved. The germline gives CDR1 SGHDT, CDR2 YYEEEE. The CDR3 totals 13 residues. Trimming cost V 0 bases and J 6 bases, with 7 bases left between them. The CDR3: CASSLGISNEQFF. CDR3 sequence (DNA): TGTGCCAGCAGCTTGGGAATTAGCAATGAGCAGTTCTTC.

This chain links TRBV25-1 with TRBJ1-2; D is unresolved. Per germline, CDR1 MGHDK and CDR2 SYGVNS. CDR3 length: 13 residues. Trimming left V 1 base short and J 3 bases short, with 6 bases between. CDR3 amino acids: CASSEWEDYGYTF. The CDR3 DNA reads as TGTGCCAGCAGTGAATGGGAGGACTATGGCTACACCTTC.

DNA for the CDR3: TGTGCTAGTGGTTTGGAGGACAGGCTGTACAATGAGCAGTTCTTC. Translated, it gives CASGLEDRLYNEQFF. The V call is TRBV12-5, the J call TRBJ2-1; 7 bases align to TRBD1. The CDR3 has 15 residues. Per the germline V gene, CDR1 is LGHNT and CDR2 is FRNRAP. J lost 4 bases, V lost 1 base, and 4 bases had no gene match.

V is TRBV18 and J is TRBJ2-5; weak D call: TRBD2 (5 bases). Trimming took 3 bases from V and 2 from J, leaving 10 bases between them. Germline CDR1 reads KGHSH; CDR2 reads LQKENI. The CDR3 extends over 14 amino acids. CDR3 region: CASSPAGLQETQYF. Written as DNA, the CDR3 is TGTGCCAGCTCACCGGCGGGTCTACAAGAGACCCAGTACTTC.

The chain combines TRBV9 with TRBJ2-1, with 7 nucleotides matching TRBD2. This CDR3 spans 17 amino acids. V dropped 4 bases and J dropped 3; count of bases not matched to a gene: 13. The germline gives CDR1 SGDLS, CDR2 YYNGEE. The CDR3 protein is CASSPWGSGVHYNEQFF. The CDR3 nucleotides are TGTGCCAGCAGCCCATGGGGAAGCGGGGTCCACTACAATGAGCAGTTCTTC.

This sequence joins TRBV6-5 and TRBJ2-7; 11 bases fit TRBD2. Germline V gene lookup returns CDR1 MNHEY and CDR2 SVGAGI. The CDR3 is made up of 15 amino acids. J lost 4 bases, V lost 6 bases, and 8 bases had no gene match. This chain's CDR3 is CASRLTSGSGYEQYF. CDR3 in DNA: TGTGCCAGCAGGCTAACTAGCGGGAGTGGTTACGAGCAGTACTTC.

The chain joins TRBV10-3 to TRBJ1-1; maybe TRBD1 (5 bases). Germline V gene data show CDR1 as ENHRY and CDR2 as SYGVKD. Trimming took 7 bases from V and 5 from J, leaving 11 bases between them. The length of the CDR3 is 12 residues. The CDR3 nucleotides are TGTGCCATCATGGGGGGGGGAACTGAAGCTTTCTTT. The encoded protein is CAIMGGGTEAFF.

Concerning this clone: At one end, the junction sequence differs from germline, possibly due to a read error. CDR3 residues: CASSLYDQGNQVTQYF. The CDR3 DNA reads TGTGCCAGCAGTTTATACGATCAGGGAAATCAAGTGACCCAGTACTTC. This chain connects TRBV28 to TRBJ2-5, with D perhaps TRBD1 (5 bases). This CDR3 is built from 16 residues. Germline V CDR1 and CDR2: MDHEN, SYDVKM.

The chain combines TRBV19 with TRBJ2-1; 9 bases fit TRBD1. Germline V gives CDR1 LNHDA, CDR2 SQIVND (reference sequence). The CDR3 runs 14 residues. V lost 5 bases, J lost 11 bases, and 10 bases stayed unmatched. CDR3 loop: CASSLYRDRDQQFF. The CDR3 DNA reads as TGTGCCAGTAGTCTCTACCGGGACAGGGATCAGCAGTTCTTC. The full variable domain, with the rest looked up from reference TRBV19 and TRBJ2-1, is DGGITQSPKYLFRKEGQNVTLSCEQNLNHDAMYWYRQDPGQGLRLIYYSQIVNDFQKGDIAEGYSVSREKKESFPLTVTSAQKNPTAFYLCASSLYRDRDQQFFGPGTRLTVL.

The gene calls are TRBV28 and TRBJ1-2; D gene unclear. Between the trimmed V and J ends, which lost 5 bases and 0 bases, there was a span of 7 bases. CDR3 length: 13 residues. CDR1 is MDHEN, CDR2 SYDVKM, per germline. The chain's CDR3 is CASSMGANYGYTF. DNA for the CDR3: TGTGCCAGCAGTATGGGAGCTAACTATGGCTACACCTTC.

The CDR3 DNA sequence: TGTGCCAGCACACCGGGACAGGGGGCGAACGAGCAGTACTTC. Translated: CASTPGQGANEQYF. The chain uses TRBV7-2 and TRBJ2-7, with 12 nucleotides matching TRBD1. CDR3 length equals 14 residues. The V and J ends lost 7 bases and 5 bases, in that order; junction bases with no gene match: 6. Germline loops: CDR1 SGHTA, CDR2 FQGNSA.

The gene calls are TRBV7-6 and TRBJ1-6; 7 nucleotides line up with TRBD1. The V gene end was trimmed by 5 bases and the J gene end by 13 bases; junction bases not matched to a gene: 14. Looked up from germline, CDR1 is SGHVS and CDR2 is FNYEAQ. The CDR3 runs to 15 residues. The CDR3 loop is CASSPNRGPFFPLHF. Here the CDR3 DNA reads TGTGCCAGCAGCCCCAACAGGGGTCCCTTCTTCCCCCTCCACTTT.

The rearrangement uses TRBV28 and TRBJ2-7, with 7 nucleotides matching TRBD1. The CDR3 contains 15 residues. CDR1 and CDR2 from the germline V gene are MDHEN and SYDVKM. J was trimmed by 3 bases and V by 5 bases; bases with no gene match: 10. The CDR3 coding sequence is TGTGCCAGCAGTCCCCCCGGGACAGACCTCTACGAGCAGTACTTC. Residues: CASSPPGTDLYEQYF. The complete variable domain, with remaining parts taken from reference TRBV28 and TRBJ2-7, reads DVKVTQSSRYLVKRTGEKVFLECVQDMDHENMFWYRQDPGLGLRLIYFSYDVKMKEKGDIPEGYSVSREKKERFSLILESASTNQTSMYLCASSPPGTDLYEQYFGPGTRLTVT.

This chain links TRBV13 with TRBJ2-1; unclear D gene. The germline gives CDR1 PRHDT, CDR2 FYEKMQ (reference sequence). V gave up 8 bases and J gave up 5 bases, with 13 bases separating them. The CDR3 loop spans 13 amino acids. CDR3 loop: CASRERVDNEQFF. In nucleotides, the CDR3 is TGTGCCAGCCGCGAGCGAGTAGACAATGAGCAGTTCTTC. The full variable domain, its missing parts supplied by reference TRBV13 and TRBJ2-1, is AAGVIQSPRHLIKEKRETATLKCYPIPRHDTVYWYQQGPGQDPQFLISFYEKMQSDKGSIPDRFSAQQFSDYHSELNMSSLELGDSALYFCASRERVDNEQFFGPGTRLTVL.